Below are 32 T cell receptor beta chains sequenced from a single sample in a study of a mutant IDH1 vaccine in newly diagnosed glioma. The method was immunoSEQ multiplex PCR; TCRdb's version includes in-frame clones alone and lacks a portion of them. The repertoire includes tens of thousands of clones, 60% to 85% of them detected once, and approximately 6.8% sits in the top ten. These receptors have no identified antigens. Time point reported: week 23, last vaccination. In every dose of vaccine, 300 ug of mutant IDH1 20-mer peptide was given alongside topical imiquimod. The sequenced sample was PBMCs, obtained from a glioma patient whose treatment included an IDH1 peptide vaccine. All receptors derive from a woman between 40 and 50 years old with glioma. Some clones in this sample may be carry-over from other donors' samples.

V is TRBV7-9 and J is TRBJ2-1, with a possible D match to TRBD1 (6 bases). Germline V gene lookup returns CDR1 SEHNR and CDR2 FQNEAQ (reference sequence). The CDR3 totals 15 residues. V lost 6 bases, J lost 2 bases, and 14 bases lay in between. In DNA, the CDR3 is TGTGCCAGCAGAGCCCGGACAGACACCTACAATGAGCAGTTCTTC. Protein product: CASRARTDTYNEQFF.

The gene calls are TRBV6-1 and TRBJ1-2; perhaps TRBD1 as D (5 bases). This CDR3 has 13 amino acids. CDR1 and CDR2 (germline): MNHNS, SASEGT. The V and J ends lost 3 bases and 3 bases respectively, with 8 bases between them. The CDR3 loop reads CASSETADYGYTF. DNA of the CDR3: TGTGCCAGCAGTGAGACAGCAGACTATGGCTACACCTTC.

The CDR3, as DNA: TGTGCCAGCAGTGAATCGCCGTCCTCTGGAAACACCATATATTTT. Amino acid sequence: CASSESPSSGNTIYF. The chain joins TRBV2 to TRBJ1-3, with unresolved D. The V gene's germline CDR1 is SNHLY and CDR2 FYNNEI. This CDR3 comprises 15 residues. V was pared by 2 bases and J by 0 bases, with 8 bases between.

This clone has a handful of counts. The rearrangement joins TRBV9 to TRBJ1-1; a possible D gene is TRBD1 (6 bases). Trimming left V 1 base short and J 5 bases short, with 9 bases between. This CDR3 is built from 13 residues. Germline CDR1 SGDLS, CDR2 YYNGEE. The CDR3, as DNA: TGTGCCAGCAGCGTACACAGGGAGACTGAAGCTTTCTTT. Its protein product is CASSVHRETEAFF.

This chain links TRBV5-1 with TRBJ1-1; the D gene is possibly TRBD1 (5 bases). The CDR3 contains 16 residues. The germline V and J ends were trimmed by 5 bases and 6 bases, with 23 bases remaining between them. Germline CDR1 is SGHRS and CDR2 is YFSETQ. CDR3 nucleotides: TGCGCCAGCAGTCGCCCCCTCGCCGGGGGAGGGGCTGAAGCTTTCTTT. It encodes CASSRPLAGGGAEAFF.

The sample holds a few counts of this clone. The CDR3 DNA reads as TGTGCCAGCAGCTTGTTAGCTTGGGACGCATACTATGGCTACACCTTC. It yields the protein CASSLLAWDAYYGYTF. The rearrangement uses TRBV7-8 and TRBJ1-2, with a weak D call TRBD1 (5 bases). V lost 3 bases, J lost 3 bases, and 17 bases lay in between. The germline V gene encodes CDR1 SGHVS and CDR2 FQNEAQ. The length of the CDR3 is 16 residues.

The V call is TRBV19, the J call TRBJ1-5; 7 bases align to TRBD1. V lost 6 bases, J lost 5 bases, and 4 bases stayed unmatched. This CDR3 has 13 residues. Germline loops: CDR1 LNHDA, CDR2 SQIVND (reference sequence). The CDR3 DNA is TGTGCCAGTAGGCGAGACAGGGATCAGCCCCAGCATTTT. Its protein is CASRRDRDQPQHF.

The V call is TRBV19, the J call TRBJ1-5; 9 nucleotides match TRBD1. This CDR3 comprises 16 residues. Germline V lookup: CDR1 LNHDA, CDR2 SQIVND (reference sequence). V lost 8 bases, J lost 0 bases, and 8 bases stayed unmatched. This CDR3 reads CASRGQGGISNQPQHF. In nucleotides, the CDR3 is TGTGCCAGTCGGGGACAGGGAGGTATTAGCAATCAGCCCCAGCATTTT.

The chain couples TRBV6-1 to TRBJ2-4; D assignment may be TRBD1 or TRBD2 (5 bases each). The CDR3 covers 13 residues. Trimming removed 4 bases from V and 8 bases from J, with 12 bases in between. The germline gives CDR1 MNHNS, CDR2 SASEGT. The CDR3 nucleotides are TGTGCCAGCAGTGGGATAGGGGACGACATTCAGTACTTC. Residues: CASSGIGDDIQYF.

In its sample, this clone was seen once. This sequence joins TRBV5-4 and TRBJ2-7; D gene unclear. CDR1 and CDR2 (germline): SGHNT, YYREEE (reference sequence). The length of the CDR3 is 12 residues. Trimming took off 1 base at V and 6 bases at J, with 8 bases between the two ends. CDR3 in amino acids: CASSLLGTEQYF. CDR3 nucleotide sequence: TGTGCCAGCAGCTTGTTAGGTACCGAGCAGTACTTC.

This clone was seen once. The chain combines TRBV4-2 with TRBJ2-2, with TRBD1 identical over 12 bases. The CDR3 runs 17 residues. Trimming cost V 4 bases and J 5 bases; bases outside gene matches: 8. Germline assignment: CDR1 LGHNA and CDR2 YNFKEQ. CDR3 sequence reads: CASSLEGTGGRTGELFF. The CDR3 DNA sequence: TGTGCCAGCAGCCTCGAGGGGACAGGGGGCCGAACCGGGGAGCTGTTTTTT.

J is TRBJ2-7 and V is TRBV7-2; 11 bases map to TRBD1. V shed 4 bases, J shed 4 bases, and the junction held 6 bases outside the gene matches. The CDR3 runs 15 residues. The V gene's germline CDR1 is SGHTA and CDR2 FQGNSA. Here the CDR3 reads CASSSTGTGGYEQYF. DNA for the CDR3: TGTGCCAGCAGCTCGACCGGGACAGGGGGTTACGAGCAGTACTTC.

The V gene is TRBV7-2, the J gene TRBJ1-2; TRBD1 matches 7 bases. The CDR3 is 12 amino acids. Germline lookup yields CDR1 SGHTA and CDR2 FQGNSA. J lost 8 bases, V lost 5 bases, and 5 bases had no gene match. CDR3 coding DNA: TGTGCCAGCAGCCGGGACAGAACCGGCTACACCTTC. This translates into CASSRDRTGYTF.

This clone appeared a single time. V and J are TRBV5-1 and TRBJ2-1; D tentatively reads TRBD1 or TRBD2 (6 bases each). There are 15 residues in the CDR3. Germline values: CDR1 SGHRS, CDR2 YFSETQ. V gave up 2 bases and J gave up 5 bases, with 14 bases separating them. CDR3 loop: CASSFRGPTNNEQFF. CDR3 coding DNA: TGCGCCAGCAGCTTCCGGGGGCCGACCAACAATGAGCAGTTCTTC.

The CDR3 protein is CASSLYEGYEQYF. In DNA form, the CDR3 reads TGTGCCAGCAGTTTATACGAGGGGTACGAGCAGTACTTC. This chain links TRBV27 with TRBJ2-7; the D call may be TRBD1 or TRBD2 (5 bases each). This CDR3 region has 13 residues. Trimming removed 1 base at V and 4 bases at J, with 8 bases between. CDR1 MNHEY and CDR2 SMNVEV come from the germline V gene (reference sequence).

The V gene is TRBV5-1, the J gene TRBJ2-7, with D possibly being TRBD1 (6 bases). Germline loops: CDR1 SGHRS, CDR2 YFSETQ. V lost 0 bases, J lost 2 bases, and 6 bases lay in between. This CDR3 is built from 13 residues. CDR3 loop: CASSLDRAYEQYF. The CDR3 DNA is TGCGCCAGCAGCTTGGACAGGGCCTACGAGCAGTACTTC.

The chain couples TRBV28 to TRBJ2-7; 9 positions agree with TRBD1. CDR1 MDHEN and CDR2 SYDVKM come from the germline V gene. Trimming took 10 bases from V and 3 from J; bases not matched to a gene: 4. CDR3 length equals 12 residues. The CDR3 nucleotides are TGTGCCACCCACAGGGGGCACTACGAGCAGTACTTC. This codes for CATHRGHYEQYF.

The rearrangement joins TRBV18 to TRBJ1-1; D gene unclear. Trimming shortened V by 3 bases and J by 3 bases, and 14 bases separated the two germline ends. Germline V lookup: CDR1 KGHSH, CDR2 LQKENI. This CDR3 has 15 residues. The CDR3 DNA reads as TGTGCCAGCTCACCGAGAACTGGTTTTGACACTGAAGCTTTCTTT. Translated: CASSPRTGFDTEAFF.

The rearrangement uses TRBV5-1 and TRBJ2-1; unclear D gene. The CDR3 spans 15 residues. Trimming removed 2 bases from V and 1 base from J, with 10 bases in between. Germline V CDR1 and CDR2: SGHRS, YFSETQ. In DNA, the CDR3 is TGCGCCAGCAGCTTTCTGGGTGAGTCCTACAATGAGCAGTTCTTC. Translating gives CASSFLGESYNEQFF. The variable domain in full, with the rest retrieved from reference TRBV5-1 and TRBJ2-1, is KAGVTQTPRYLIKTRGQQVTLSCSPISGHRSVSWYQQTPGQGLQFLFEYFSETQRNKGNFPGRFSGRQFSNSRSEMNVSTLELGDSALYLCASSFLGESYNEQFFGPGTRLTVL.

Notes on this clone: One end of the junction varies from germline; a read error may be responsible. The genes are TRBV7-2 and TRBJ2-2, with 8 nucleotides matching TRBD2. This CDR3 region has 15 residues. Germline loops: CDR1 SGHTA, CDR2 FQGNSA. The CDR3 sequence is CASSLAGKDTGELFF. DNA of the CDR3: TGTGCCAGCAGTTTAGCGGGGAAGGACACCGGGGAGCTGTTTTTT.

This chain links TRBV6-1 with TRBJ1-4; 8 nucleotides agree with TRBD1. The germline gives CDR1 MNHNS, CDR2 SASEGT. V was clipped by 6 bases and J by 5 bases; unmatched bases: 5. CDR3 length equals 14 residues. CDR3 loop: CASRPQGANEKLFF. Written as DNA, the CDR3 is TGTGCCAGCAGACCCCAGGGGGCCAATGAAAAACTGTTTTTT.

The V and J genes are TRBV7-2 and TRBJ1-5; possible D gene TRBD1, 6 bases. The CDR3 has 14 residues. With 5 bases removed from V and 7 bases from J, the gap between germline ends came to 15 bases. Germline-derived CDR1 and CDR2 are SGHTA and FQGNSA. In DNA form, the CDR3 reads TGTGCCAGCAGCCGTGCCCTGGGGGCGCAGCCCCAGCATTTT. Residues: CASSRALGAQPQHF.

Sample share makes this clone medium-sized. V gene TRBV19 combines with J gene TRBJ2-2; TRBD1 matches 11 bases. The CDR3 length is 15 residues. J lost 4 bases, V lost 9 bases, and 7 bases had no gene match. CDR1 and CDR2 from the germline V gene are LNHDA and SQIVND (reference sequence). The CDR3 DNA sequence: TGTGCCAGCCGGACCGGGACAGGGGGCACCGGGGAGCTGTTTTTT. Translation gives CASRTGTGGTGELFF. The complete variable domain, with remaining parts taken from reference TRBV19 and TRBJ2-2, reads DGGITQSPKYLFRKEGQNVTLSCEQNLNHDAMYWYRQDPGQGLRLIYYSQIVNDFQKGDIAEGYSVSREKKESFPLTVTSAQKNPTAFYLCASRTGTGGTGELFFGEGSRLTVL.

The chain joins TRBV7-2 to TRBJ2-1, with D unclear. The CDR3 length is 13 residues. CDR1 SGHTA and CDR2 FQGNSA come from the germline V gene. Trimming shortened V by 4 bases and J by 8 bases, and 12 bases separated the two germline ends. CDR3 DNA: TGTGCCAGCAGCTCCCAACCGACTTATGAGCAGTTCTTC. Translated, it gives CASSSQPTYEQFF.

This chain connects TRBV28 to TRBJ1-3; D is unresolved. Trimming stripped 5 bases from V and 8 bases from J, with 13 bases between. This CDR3 contains 13 residues. CDR1 and CDR2 (germline): MDHEN, SYDVKM. The CDR3 reads CASSPGGRDTIYF. The CDR3 DNA follows: TGTGCCAGCAGTCCGGGTGGTCGTGACACCATATATTTT.

The chain has TRBV5-1 and TRBJ2-1, with 7 bases that match TRBD2. V dropped 0 bases and J dropped 7; count of bases not matched to a gene: 25. The CDR3 sequence is 21 residues long. From germline, CDR1 is SGHRS and CDR2 YFSETQ. The CDR3 loop reads CASSLELGLPSGPREGNEQFF. The CDR3 DNA reads as TGCGCCAGCAGCTTGGAGCTCGGCCTGCCTAGCGGACCAAGAGAGGGGAATGAGCAGTTCTTC.

This chain uses TRBV6-1 with TRBJ1-2, with D possibly being TRBD1 (6 bases). The CDR3 is made up of 14 amino acids. Germline V gene data show CDR1 as MNHNS and CDR2 as SASEGT. Trimming left V 7 bases short and J 4 bases short, with 16 bases between. CDR3 coding DNA: TGTGCCAGCACACAAGCCAGGGGTCCCTATGGCTACACCTTC. As protein: CASTQARGPYGYTF.

This chain connects TRBV7-9 to TRBJ1-2; D is perhaps TRBD1 (5 bases). V gave up 5 bases and J gave up 1 base, with 20 bases separating them. The CDR3 is 17 amino acids. Germline V CDR1 and CDR2: SEHNR, FQNEAQ (reference sequence). The CDR3 protein is CASSVSPFGGDNYGYTF. CDR3 nucleotide sequence: TGTGCCAGCAGCGTCAGCCCTTTTGGGGGGGATAACTATGGCTACACCTTC.

This rearrangement joins TRBV5-4 to TRBJ2-7; D perhaps matches TRBD2 (5 bases). This CDR3 comprises 14 residues. The ends were cut back, 1 base at V and 4 bases at J, with 12 bases in the middle. Germline CDR1 SGHNT, CDR2 YYREEE (reference sequence). This CDR3 reads CASSLSWGEYEQYF. The CDR3 DNA reads TGTGCCAGCAGCTTGTCATGGGGAGAATACGAGCAGTACTTC.

This chain connects TRBV5-3 to TRBJ2-7; 8 bases are shared with TRBD2. TRBV5-3 is assigned to the ORF class and has an uncertain function. The CDR3 runs 15 residues. The J segment lost 3 bases and the V segment lost 4 bases, leaving 9 bases of the junction unmatched. The CDR3 loop is CARSPGTRPHYEQYF. The CDR3 nucleotides read TGTGCCAGAAGCCCTGGGACTAGACCCCACTACGAGCAGTACTTC.

The chain has TRBV9 and TRBJ2-7, with TRBD2 identical over 9 bases. Germline-derived CDR1 and CDR2 are SGDLS and YYNGEE. V was clipped by 2 bases and J by 3 bases; unmatched bases: 3. CDR3 length equals 14 residues. Here the CDR3 reads CASSVLAGSYEQYF. Here the CDR3 DNA reads TGTGCCAGCAGCGTCCTAGCGGGGAGCTACGAGCAGTACTTC.

The chain has TRBV2 and TRBJ1-4; the match to TRBD1 covers 7 bases. This CDR3 spans 13 amino acids. Germline assignment: CDR1 SNHLY and CDR2 FYNNEI. The V and J ends lost 8 bases and 7 bases, in that order; junction bases with no gene match: 7. Here the CDR3 DNA reads TGTGCCAGCCCAGGGGGTATCGGTGAAAAACTGTTTTTT. This codes for CASPGGIGEKLFF.